This TCR beta chain stems from a study of vaccination and CD4 T cells after COVID-19. Overall study: Median time from COVID diagnosis to post-COVID sampling was about 14 weeks (35 to 161).

Treatment denoted: roughly ten-day PBMC culture with coronavirus spike peptide pools or control peptides (ViraFEST assay). This clonotype was counted only a few times. Its antigen is unidentified. With the Oncomine TCR Beta short-read assay, DNA from cultured CD4+ T cells was sequenced. One entry per CDR3 protein, called by TCRdb with MiXCR from the PCR reads. This sample has 9,000 to 15,000 distinct CDR3 sequences, with approximately 47% found just once. V was pared by 6 bases and J by 7 bases, with 12 bases of the junction left unmatched. Germline loops: CDR1 MNHEY, CDR2 SVGEGT. The CDR3 has 16 residues.

The genes are TRBV6-2 or TRBV6-3 and TRBJ1-6, with TRBD1 identical over 7 bases. The TCR was taken from a human donor with COVID-19. The specimen was cultured CD4+ T cells from blood. The CDR3 DNA sequence: TGTGCCAGCAGACTACCCCCCACAGGGGTCAATTCACCCCTCCACTTT. This codes for CASRLPPTGVNSPLHF.